This is a list of T cell receptor beta chains from one sample in a study of blood T cell repertoires in COVID-19. Clones were sequenced by immunoSEQ multiplex PCR, and TCRdb holds only the in-frame ones, with some missing. This repertoire shows approximately 220,000 clones, 86% found once; its top ten account for about 4%. The sequencing input was PBMCs or T cells enriched from blood (not recorded which). These receptor sequences come from a woman in her 30s who had been exposed to COVID-19. Both conserved end residues are part of each CDR3. Fields, in order: J gene, D gene, V gene, clone size, CDR3 protein, CDR3 DNA. A D gene is named only where the DNA matches it firmly. Clone size is stated in some rows and not others, as once, few, many or a class when expanded.

j_call: TRBJ1-2
d_call: .
v_call: TRBV5-1
clone_size: .
cdr3_aa: CASSLGTNKNYGYTF
cdr3_nt: TGCGCCAGCAGCTTGGGGACAAACAAAAACTATGGCTACACCTTC

j_call: TRBJ1-2
d_call: TRBD1
v_call: TRBV2
clone_size: .
cdr3_aa: CASSEGQPGGYGYTF
cdr3_nt: TGTGCCAGCAGTGAGGGACAGCCGGGTGGCTATGGCTACACCTTC

j_call: TRBJ1-1
d_call: TRBD1
v_call: TRBV10-3
clone_size: few
cdr3_aa: CAIRGTGGTEAFF
cdr3_nt: TGTGCCATCAGGGGGACAGGGGGCACTGAAGCTTTCTTT

j_call: TRBJ1-1
d_call: .
v_call: TRBV25-1
clone_size: .
cdr3_aa: CASSEHSEAFF
cdr3_nt: TGTGCCAGCAGTGAACATTCTGAAGCTTTCTTT

j_call: TRBJ1-5
d_call: .
v_call: TRBV13
clone_size: .
cdr3_aa: CASSLSGVGWPQHF
cdr3_nt: TGTGCCAGCAGCTTATCGGGGGTTGGCTGGCCCCAGCATTTT

j_call: TRBJ2-1
d_call: .
v_call: TRBV6-2/TRBV6-3
clone_size: .
cdr3_aa: CASIPIKGTRQNEQFF
cdr3_nt: TGTGCCAGCATCCCGATAAAGGGGACTCGGCAAAATGAGCAGTTCTTC

j_call: TRBJ1-6
d_call: .
v_call: TRBV4-1
clone_size: .
cdr3_aa: CASSQGSRALNSPLHF
cdr3_nt: TGCGCCAGCAGCCAAGGGTCCAGGGCCCTAAATTCACCCCTCCACTTT

j_call: TRBJ2-3
d_call: TRBD1
v_call: TRBV19
clone_size: .
cdr3_aa: CASSPDRGTDTQYF
cdr3_nt: TGTGCCAGTAGTCCGGACAGGGGTACAGATACGCAGTATTTT

j_call: TRBJ1-6
d_call: .
v_call: TRBV12-5
clone_size: .
cdr3_aa: CASGLVLARGNSPLHF
cdr3_nt: TGTGCTAGTGGTTTGGTACTTGCCAGGGGAAATTCACCCCTCCACTTT

j_call: TRBJ1-1
d_call: TRBD1
v_call: TRBV24-1
clone_size: .
cdr3_aa: CATSDSRSGTGEAFF
cdr3_nt: TGTGCCACCAGTGATTCCCGCTCCGGGACAGGGGAAGCTTTCTTT

j_call: TRBJ1-2
d_call: TRBD1
v_call: TRBV9
clone_size: .
cdr3_aa: CASSAGGVGPDLIRYTF
cdr3_nt: TGTGCCAGCAGCGCAGGGGGCGTAGGTCCGGACCTTATTCGCTACACCTTC

j_call: TRBJ2-5
d_call: TRBD2
v_call: TRBV11-3
clone_size: .
cdr3_aa: CASSRTREETQYF
cdr3_nt: TGTGCCAGCAGCCGGACTAGGGAAGAGACCCAGTACTTC

j_call: TRBJ2-1
d_call: TRBD2
v_call: TRBV27
clone_size: .
cdr3_aa: CASSSLTSGGAGEQFF
cdr3_nt: TGTGCCAGCAGTTCTTTGACTAGCGGGGGGGCGGGTGAGCAGTTCTTC

j_call: TRBJ1-3
d_call: .
v_call: TRBV9
clone_size: .
cdr3_aa: CASSSAGSGNTIYF
cdr3_nt: TGTGCCAGCTCAAGCGCGGGCTCTGGAAACACCATATATTTT

j_call: TRBJ2-7
d_call: .
v_call: TRBV18
clone_size: .
cdr3_aa: CASSPGQTYEQYF
cdr3_nt: TGTGCCAGCTCACCTGGACAGACCTACGAGCAGTACTTC

j_call: TRBJ1-4
d_call: .
v_call: TRBV5-1
clone_size: .
cdr3_aa: CASSLEGSGGEKLFF
cdr3_nt: TGCGCCAGCAGCTTGGAAGGATCGGGTGGTGAAAAACTGTTTTTT

j_call: TRBJ1-1
d_call: .
v_call: TRBV6-5
clone_size: once
cdr3_aa: CASSYSSNTEAFF
cdr3_nt: TGTGCCAGCAGTTATTCCTCGAACACTGAAGCTTTCTTT

j_call: TRBJ1-1
d_call: .
v_call: TRBV12-3/TRBV12-4
clone_size: .
cdr3_aa: CASSPWGDTEAFF
cdr3_nt: TGTGCCAGCAGTCCCTGGGGGGACACTGAAGCTTTCTTT

j_call: TRBJ1-5
d_call: .
v_call: TRBV5-5
clone_size: .
cdr3_aa: CASSPFTESNQPQHF
cdr3_nt: TGTGCCAGCAGCCCGTTCACAGAGAGCAATCAGCCCCAGCATTTT

j_call: TRBJ2-7
d_call: TRBD1
v_call: TRBV15
clone_size: .
cdr3_aa: CATSRRTGFDEQYF
cdr3_nt: TGTGCCACCAGCAGAAGGACAGGGTTTGACGAGCAGTACTTC

j_call: TRBJ1-4
d_call: .
v_call: TRBV11-2
clone_size: .
cdr3_aa: CASTPGGSNEKLFF
cdr3_nt: TGTGCCAGCACCCCGGGGGGCTCTAATGAAAAACTGTTTTTT

j_call: TRBJ2-6
d_call: .
v_call: TRBV10-1
clone_size: .
cdr3_aa: CASSSSLSGANVLTF
cdr3_nt: TGCGCCAGCAGTTCGTCTCTCTCTGGGGCCAACGTCCTGACTTTC

j_call: TRBJ2-3
d_call: TRBD2
v_call: TRBV6-2/TRBV6-3
clone_size: .
cdr3_aa: CASSWPLRLAGDTDTQYF
cdr3_nt: TGTGCCAGCAGTTGGCCCCTCAGACTAGCGGGGGACACAGATACGCAGTATTTT

j_call: TRBJ2-3
d_call: TRBD2
v_call: TRBV2
clone_size: .
cdr3_aa: CASSERLAEAQYF
cdr3_nt: TGTGCCAGCAGTGAACGACTAGCAGAGGCGCAGTATTTT

j_call: TRBJ1-4
d_call: TRBD1
v_call: TRBV5-1
clone_size: .
cdr3_aa: CASSLQGEEKLFF
cdr3_nt: TGCGCCAGCAGCTTACAGGGGGAGGAAAAACTGTTTTTT

j_call: TRBJ1-1
d_call: .
v_call: TRBV6-5
clone_size: .
cdr3_aa: CASRGGNSNTEAFF
cdr3_nt: TGTGCCAGCAGGGGGGGGAATTCGAACACTGAAGCTTTCTTT

j_call: TRBJ1-4
d_call: .
v_call: TRBV27
clone_size: .
cdr3_aa: CASSITGTSGEKLFF
cdr3_nt: TGTGCCAGCAGTATAACAGGGACGTCAGGAGAAAAACTGTTTTTT

j_call: TRBJ1-1
d_call: .
v_call: TRBV27
clone_size: .
cdr3_aa: CASSPGNTNTEAFF
cdr3_nt: TGTGCCAGCAGCCCCGGGAACACGAACACTGAAGCTTTCTTT

j_call: TRBJ1-5
d_call: .
v_call: TRBV7-2
clone_size: .
cdr3_aa: CASSLAPYRDQPQHF
cdr3_nt: TGTGCCAGCAGCTTAGCGCCTTACAGGGACCAGCCCCAGCATTTT

j_call: TRBJ1-2
d_call: .
v_call: TRBV6-5
clone_size: .
cdr3_aa: CASSRGERAYGYTF
cdr3_nt: TGTGCCAGCAGTCGGGGGGAACGGGCCTATGGCTACACCTTC

j_call: TRBJ1-5
d_call: .
v_call: TRBV2
clone_size: .
cdr3_aa: CASSEMGDKWHF
cdr3_nt: TGTGCCAGCAGTGAAATGGGGGACAAGTGGCATTTT

j_call: TRBJ2-5
d_call: TRBD2
v_call: TRBV2
clone_size: .
cdr3_aa: CASSQTSGGETQYF
cdr3_nt: TGTGCCAGCAGTCAGACTAGCGGGGGAGAGACCCAGTACTTC

j_call: TRBJ1-2
d_call: .
v_call: TRBV6-1
clone_size: .
cdr3_aa: CASSEAPGRAYGYTF
cdr3_nt: TGTGCCAGCAGTGAAGCACCGGGGAGGGCCTATGGCTACACCTTC

j_call: TRBJ1-2
d_call: TRBD1
v_call: TRBV4-2
clone_size: few
cdr3_aa: CASSQDGPRTGGNYGYTF
cdr3_nt: TGTGCCAGCAGCCAAGATGGCCCTCGGACAGGGGGTAACTATGGCTACACCTTC

j_call: TRBJ1-4
d_call: .
v_call: TRBV24-1
clone_size: few
cdr3_aa: CATSDSRQGTGKLFF
cdr3_nt: TGTGCCACCAGTGATTCCCGCCAGGGGACCGGGAAACTGTTTTTT

j_call: TRBJ1-2
d_call: .
v_call: TRBV5-1
clone_size: .
cdr3_aa: CASSQTDTNYGYTF
cdr3_nt: TGCGCCAGCAGCCAGACAGATACTAACTATGGCTACACCTTC

j_call: TRBJ1-2
d_call: TRBD1
v_call: TRBV5-1
clone_size: .
cdr3_aa: CASSLVQGANGYTF
cdr3_nt: TGCGCCAGCAGCTTGGTGCAGGGGGCTAATGGCTACACCTTC

j_call: TRBJ1-2
d_call: .
v_call: TRBV5-4
clone_size: .
cdr3_aa: CASSLDTRDYGYTF
cdr3_nt: TGTGCCAGCAGCTTGGATACCAGGGACTATGGCTACACCTTC

j_call: TRBJ2-5
d_call: TRBD1
v_call: TRBV2
clone_size: few
cdr3_aa: CASSGGQGAQETQYF
cdr3_nt: TGTGCCAGCAGTGGCGGGCAGGGGGCTCAAGAGACCCAGTACTTC

j_call: TRBJ2-2
d_call: TRBD1
v_call: TRBV29-1
clone_size: .
cdr3_aa: CSASGQGIGELFF
cdr3_nt: TGCAGCGCCTCAGGACAGGGAATCGGGGAGCTGTTTTTT

j_call: TRBJ2-2
d_call: .
v_call: TRBV7-7
clone_size: .
cdr3_aa: CASSPGTYNTGELFF
cdr3_nt: TGTGCTAGCAGCCCCGGGACTTATAACACCGGGGAGCTGTTTTTT

j_call: TRBJ2-7
d_call: TRBD1
v_call: TRBV7-2
clone_size: .
cdr3_aa: CASSLTGTGTYEQYF
cdr3_nt: TGTGCCAGCAGCTTGACCGGGACAGGGACCTACGAGCAGTACTTC

j_call: TRBJ2-3
d_call: TRBD2
v_call: TRBV24-1
clone_size: .
cdr3_aa: CATSDLPGTTTDTQYF
cdr3_nt: TGTGCCACCAGTGATTTGCCGGGGACTACCACAGATACGCAGTATTTT

j_call: TRBJ2-7
d_call: TRBD2
v_call: TRBV10-3
clone_size: .
cdr3_aa: CAISVGGGAYEQYF
cdr3_nt: TGTGCCATCAGTGTTGGCGGGGGGGCTTACGAGCAGTACTTC

j_call: TRBJ2-3
d_call: TRBD2
v_call: TRBV4-2
clone_size: .
cdr3_aa: CASSQDGTSIADTQYF
cdr3_nt: TGTGCCAGCAGCCAAGATGGGACTAGCATCGCAGATACGCAGTATTTT

j_call: TRBJ2-7
d_call: .
v_call: TRBV19
clone_size: .
cdr3_aa: CASSNTIDSSGRAYEQYF
cdr3_nt: TGTGCCAGTAGTAATACAATCGACAGTTCGGGTAGGGCCTACGAGCAGTACTTC

j_call: TRBJ2-2
d_call: TRBD1
v_call: TRBV27
clone_size: .
cdr3_aa: CASSQTGGLPGELFF
cdr3_nt: TGTGCCAGCAGTCAGACAGGGGGCCTTCCCGGGGAGCTGTTTTTT

j_call: TRBJ2-2
d_call: TRBD1
v_call: TRBV27
clone_size: once
cdr3_aa: CASSPSAGQGLFGELFF
cdr3_nt: TGTGCCAGCAGTCCGAGTGCGGGACAGGGTTTATTCGGGGAGCTGTTTTTT

j_call: TRBJ2-2
d_call: .
v_call: TRBV7-9
clone_size: .
cdr3_aa: CASSLARAPAELFF
cdr3_nt: TGTGCCAGCAGCTTAGCGCGGGCCCCCGCGGAGCTGTTTTTT

j_call: TRBJ2-3
d_call: TRBD1
v_call: TRBV10-3
clone_size: .
cdr3_aa: CAIGTGLTDTQYF
cdr3_nt: TGTGCCATCGGGACAGGGTTGACAGATACGCAGTATTTT

j_call: TRBJ2-1
d_call: TRBD2
v_call: TRBV7-8
clone_size: .
cdr3_aa: CASSLPRTSGGVIYEQFF
cdr3_nt: TGTGCCAGCAGCTTACCTCGGACTAGCGGGGGGGTGATTTATGAGCAGTTCTTC